The source of this TCR beta chain is a study of OX40 agonist ivuxolimab in advanced cancers. Assay: immunoSEQ multiplex PCR; the TCRdb copy retains only in-frame clones and omits some. The table lists approximately 79,000 clones, about 93% of them singletons. Germline V gene data show CDR1 as SGHTA and CDR2 as FQGNSA. Trimming stripped 1 base from V and 4 bases from J, with 14 bases between. This CDR3 region has 16 residues. The chain employs TRBV7-2 and TRBJ1-5; D call uncertain. Specimen: CD4+ or CD8+ T cells sorted from blood, collected in a trial of the OX40 agonist ivuxolimab. The receptor was isolated from an adult with an advanced solid tumor such as melanoma, head and neck, liver or kidney cancer. Written as DNA, the CDR3 is TGTGCCAGCAGCTTAGACGGGAGGCACTCTAATCAGCCCCAGCATTTT. Residues: CASSLDGRHSNQPQHF.